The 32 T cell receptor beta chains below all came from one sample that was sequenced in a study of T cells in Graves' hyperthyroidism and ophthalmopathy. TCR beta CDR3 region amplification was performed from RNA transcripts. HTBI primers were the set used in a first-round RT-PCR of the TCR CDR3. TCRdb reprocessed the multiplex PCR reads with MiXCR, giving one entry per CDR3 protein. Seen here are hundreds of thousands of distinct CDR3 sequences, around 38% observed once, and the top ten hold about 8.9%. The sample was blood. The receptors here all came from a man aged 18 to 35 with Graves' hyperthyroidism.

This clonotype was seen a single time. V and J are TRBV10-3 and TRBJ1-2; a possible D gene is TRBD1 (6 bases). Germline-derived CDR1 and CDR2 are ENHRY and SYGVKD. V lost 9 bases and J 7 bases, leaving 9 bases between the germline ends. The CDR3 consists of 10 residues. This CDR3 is CAISQGGYTF. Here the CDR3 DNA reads TGTGCCATTTCACAGGGTGGCTACACCTTC.

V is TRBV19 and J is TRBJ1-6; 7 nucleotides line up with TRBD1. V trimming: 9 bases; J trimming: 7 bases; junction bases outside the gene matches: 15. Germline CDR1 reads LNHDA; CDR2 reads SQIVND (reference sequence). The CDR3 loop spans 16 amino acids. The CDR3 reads CASSLLGTASNSPLHF. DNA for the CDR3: TGTGCCAGCAGCCTCCTTGGGACAGCTTCCAATTCACCCCTCCACTTT.

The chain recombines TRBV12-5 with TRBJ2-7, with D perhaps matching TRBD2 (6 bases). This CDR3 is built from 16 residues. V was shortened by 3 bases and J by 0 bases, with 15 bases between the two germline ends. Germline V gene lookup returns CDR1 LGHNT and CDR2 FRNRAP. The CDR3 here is CASGFSGTAVSYEQYF. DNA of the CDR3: TGTGCTAGTGGTTTCTCCGGGACTGCCGTCTCCTACGAGCAGTACTTC.

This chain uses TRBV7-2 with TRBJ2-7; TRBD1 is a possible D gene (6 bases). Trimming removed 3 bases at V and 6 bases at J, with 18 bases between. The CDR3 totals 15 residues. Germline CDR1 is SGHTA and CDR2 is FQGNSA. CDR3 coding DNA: TGTGCCAGCAGCTTTTCTGAGGGGGAGCTGGTCGAGCAGTACTTC. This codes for CASSFSEGELVEQYF.

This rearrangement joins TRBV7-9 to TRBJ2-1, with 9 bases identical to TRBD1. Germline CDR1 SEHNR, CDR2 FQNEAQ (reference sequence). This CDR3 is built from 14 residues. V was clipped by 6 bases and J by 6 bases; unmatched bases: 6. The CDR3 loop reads CASRLGQGGNEQFF. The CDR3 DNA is TGTGCCAGCAGATTGGGACAGGGTGGCAATGAGCAGTTCTTC.

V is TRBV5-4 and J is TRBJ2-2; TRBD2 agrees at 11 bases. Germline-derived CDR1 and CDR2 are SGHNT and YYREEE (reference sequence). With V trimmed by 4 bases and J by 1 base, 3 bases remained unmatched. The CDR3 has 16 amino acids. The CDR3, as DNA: TGTGCCAGCAGCGGGGGACTAGCGGTGAACACCGGGGAGCTGTTTTTT. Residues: CASSGGLAVNTGELFF.

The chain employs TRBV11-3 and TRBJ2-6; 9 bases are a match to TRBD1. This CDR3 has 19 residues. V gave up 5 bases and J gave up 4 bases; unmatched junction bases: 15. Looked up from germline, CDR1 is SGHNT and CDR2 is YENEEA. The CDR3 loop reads CASSHWEGQGRWGANVLTF. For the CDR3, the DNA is TGTGCCAGCAGCCATTGGGAGGGACAGGGACGATGGGGGGCCAACGTCCTGACTTTC.

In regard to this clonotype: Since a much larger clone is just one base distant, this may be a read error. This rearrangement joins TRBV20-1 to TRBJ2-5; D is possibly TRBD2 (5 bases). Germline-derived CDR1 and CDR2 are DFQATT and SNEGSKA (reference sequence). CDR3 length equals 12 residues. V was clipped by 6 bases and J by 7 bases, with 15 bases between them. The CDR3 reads CSARTLWGTQYF. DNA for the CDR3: TGCAGTGCAAGGACTCTTTGGGGGACCCAGTACTTC.

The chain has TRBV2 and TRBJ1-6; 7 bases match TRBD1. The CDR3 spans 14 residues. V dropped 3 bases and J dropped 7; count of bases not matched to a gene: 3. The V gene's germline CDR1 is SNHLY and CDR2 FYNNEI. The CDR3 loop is CASSEEGANSPLHF. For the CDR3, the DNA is TGTGCCAGCAGTGAGGAGGGGGCGAATTCACCCCTCCACTTT.

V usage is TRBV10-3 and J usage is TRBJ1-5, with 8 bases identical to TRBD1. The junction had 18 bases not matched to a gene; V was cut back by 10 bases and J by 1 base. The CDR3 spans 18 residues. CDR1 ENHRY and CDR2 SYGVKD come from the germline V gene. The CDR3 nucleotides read TGTGCCAGCAGACCCGGACAGGGTGGTTTTATAAGCAATCAGCCCCAGCATTTT. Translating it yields CASRPGQGGFISNQPQHF.

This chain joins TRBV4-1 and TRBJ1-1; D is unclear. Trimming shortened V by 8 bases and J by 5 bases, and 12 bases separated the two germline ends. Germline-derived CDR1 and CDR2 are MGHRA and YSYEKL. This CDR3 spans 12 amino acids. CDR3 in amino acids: CASRGNGTEAFF. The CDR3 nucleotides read TGCGCCAGCCGAGGAAACGGAACTGAAGCTTTCTTT.

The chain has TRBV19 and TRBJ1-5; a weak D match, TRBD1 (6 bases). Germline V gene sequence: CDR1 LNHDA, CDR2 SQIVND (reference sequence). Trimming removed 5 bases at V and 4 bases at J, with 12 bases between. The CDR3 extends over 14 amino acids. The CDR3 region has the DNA TGTGCCAGTAGTCGCCGGGACACAAATCAGCCCCAGCATTTT. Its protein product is CASSRRDTNQPQHF.

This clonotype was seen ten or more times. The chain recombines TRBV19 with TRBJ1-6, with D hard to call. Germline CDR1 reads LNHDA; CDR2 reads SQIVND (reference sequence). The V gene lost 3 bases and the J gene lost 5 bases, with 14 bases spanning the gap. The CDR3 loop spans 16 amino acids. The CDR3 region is CASSIRSAGHNSPLHF. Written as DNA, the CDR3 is TGTGCCAGTAGTATCAGGAGCGCCGGTCATAATTCACCCCTCCACTTT.

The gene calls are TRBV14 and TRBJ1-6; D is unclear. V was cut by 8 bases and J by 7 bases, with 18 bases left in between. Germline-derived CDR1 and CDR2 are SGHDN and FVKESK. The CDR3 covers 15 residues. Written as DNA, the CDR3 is TGTGCCAGCTCACAGACAACAAGGGAAAATTCACCCCTCCACTTT. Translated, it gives CASSQTTRENSPLHF. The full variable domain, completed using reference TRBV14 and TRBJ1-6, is EAGVTQFPSHSVIEKGQTVTLRCDPISGHDNLYWYRRVMGKEIKFLLHFVKESKQDESGMPNNRFLAERTGGTYSTLKVQPAELEDSGVYFCASSQTTRENSPLHFGNGTRLTVT.

The CDR3 DNA sequence: TGCGCCAGCAGCCAAGAACACCTCTCGCCCTATGGCTACACCTTC. Protein: CASSQEHLSPYGYTF. The chain carries TRBV4-1 and TRBJ1-2; D gene uncertain. The CDR3 is made up of 15 amino acids. Trimming removed 0 bases from V and 4 bases from J, with 12 bases in between. CDR1 is MGHRA and CDR2 is YSYEKL in the germline V gene.

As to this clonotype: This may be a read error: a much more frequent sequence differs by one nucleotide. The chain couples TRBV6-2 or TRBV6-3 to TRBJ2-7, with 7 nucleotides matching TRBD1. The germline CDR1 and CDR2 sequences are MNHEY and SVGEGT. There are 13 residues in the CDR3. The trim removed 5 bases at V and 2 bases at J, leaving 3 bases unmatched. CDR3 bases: TGTGCCAGCAGTACAGGGGCCGCCTACGAGCAGTACTTC. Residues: CASSTGAAYEQYF.

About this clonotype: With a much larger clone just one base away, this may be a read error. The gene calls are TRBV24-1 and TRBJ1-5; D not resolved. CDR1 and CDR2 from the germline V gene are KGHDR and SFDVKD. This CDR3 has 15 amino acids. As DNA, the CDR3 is TGTACCACCAGTGATCCAGGACTCGGGAATCAGCCCCAGCATTTT. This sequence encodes CTTSDPGLGNQPQHF.

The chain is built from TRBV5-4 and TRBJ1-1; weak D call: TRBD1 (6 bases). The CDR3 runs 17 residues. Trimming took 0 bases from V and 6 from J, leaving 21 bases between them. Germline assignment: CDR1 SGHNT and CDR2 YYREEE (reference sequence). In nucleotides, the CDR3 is TGTGCCAGCAGCTTGGACCGGGACACCTTAACCGCAGCTGAAGCTTTCTTT. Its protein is CASSLDRDTLTAAEAFF.

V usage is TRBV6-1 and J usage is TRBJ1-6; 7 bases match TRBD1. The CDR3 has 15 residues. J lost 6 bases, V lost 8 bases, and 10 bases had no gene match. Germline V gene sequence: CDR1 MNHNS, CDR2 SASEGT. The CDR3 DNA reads TGTGCCAGCGCCATGACAGGGAGCGGTAATTCACCCCTCCACTTT. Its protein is CASAMTGSGNSPLHF.

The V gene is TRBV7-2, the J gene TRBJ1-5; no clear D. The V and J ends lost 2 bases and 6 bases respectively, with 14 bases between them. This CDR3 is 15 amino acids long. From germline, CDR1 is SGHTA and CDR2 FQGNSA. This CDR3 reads CASSLYGRTPQPQHF. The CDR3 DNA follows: TGTGCCAGCAGCTTATATGGGCGGACTCCTCAGCCCCAGCATTTT.

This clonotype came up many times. This CDR3 reads CASSFPETTEAFF. The CDR3 nucleotides are TGCGCCAGCAGCTTTCCAGAGACCACTGAAGCTTTCTTT. This chain connects TRBV5-1 to TRBJ1-1; no firm D call. Trimming removed 2 bases at V and 4 bases at J, with 9 bases between. Germline V gene lookup returns CDR1 SGHRS and CDR2 YFSETQ. The CDR3 runs 13 residues.

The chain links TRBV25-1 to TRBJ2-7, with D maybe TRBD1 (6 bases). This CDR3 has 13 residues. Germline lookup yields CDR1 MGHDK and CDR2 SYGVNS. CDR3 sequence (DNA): TGTGCTAGCGACCGGGACAATAACTACGAGCAGTACTTC. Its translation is CASDRDNNYEQYF.

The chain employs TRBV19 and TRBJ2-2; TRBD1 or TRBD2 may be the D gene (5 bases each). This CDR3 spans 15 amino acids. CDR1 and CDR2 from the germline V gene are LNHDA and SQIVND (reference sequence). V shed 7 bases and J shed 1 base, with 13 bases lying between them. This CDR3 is CASTPEGLNTGELFF. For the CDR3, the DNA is TGTGCCAGTACCCCCGAGGGGCTGAACACCGGGGAGCTGTTTTTT.

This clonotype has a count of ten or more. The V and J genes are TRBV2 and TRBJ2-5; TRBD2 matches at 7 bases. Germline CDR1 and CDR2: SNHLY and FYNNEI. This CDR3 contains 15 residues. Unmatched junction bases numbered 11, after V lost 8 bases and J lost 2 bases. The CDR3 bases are TGTGCCAGCGGCCCCGACTCAGCGGGGCAAGAGACCCAGTACTTC. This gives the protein CASGPDSAGQETQYF.

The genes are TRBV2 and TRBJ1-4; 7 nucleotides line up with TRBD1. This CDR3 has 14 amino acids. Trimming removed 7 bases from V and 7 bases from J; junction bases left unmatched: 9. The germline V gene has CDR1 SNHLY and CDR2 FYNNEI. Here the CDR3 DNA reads TGTGCCAGCAACCAGGGGGGATCGGCTGAAAAACTGTTTTTT. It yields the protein CASNQGGSAEKLFF.

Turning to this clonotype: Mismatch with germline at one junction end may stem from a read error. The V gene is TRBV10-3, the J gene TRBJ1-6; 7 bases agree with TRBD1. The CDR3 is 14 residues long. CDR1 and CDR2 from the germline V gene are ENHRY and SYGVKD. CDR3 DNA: TGTGCCAGCAGTCCGACAGGGACGGGTTCACCCCTCCACTTT. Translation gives CASSPTGTGSPLHF.

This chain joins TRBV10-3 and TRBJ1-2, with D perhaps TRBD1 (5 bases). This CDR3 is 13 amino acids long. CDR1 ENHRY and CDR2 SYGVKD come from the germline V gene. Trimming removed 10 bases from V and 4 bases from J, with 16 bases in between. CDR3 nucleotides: TGTGCCAGCACGCTAGGGGCGTTCTATGGCTACACCTTC. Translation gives CASTLGAFYGYTF.

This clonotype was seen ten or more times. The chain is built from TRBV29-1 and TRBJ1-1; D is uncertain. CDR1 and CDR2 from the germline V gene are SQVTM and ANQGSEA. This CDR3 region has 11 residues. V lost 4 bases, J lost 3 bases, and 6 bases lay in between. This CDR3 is CSVGMDTEAFF. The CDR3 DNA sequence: TGCAGCGTTGGAATGGACACTGAAGCTTTCTTT.

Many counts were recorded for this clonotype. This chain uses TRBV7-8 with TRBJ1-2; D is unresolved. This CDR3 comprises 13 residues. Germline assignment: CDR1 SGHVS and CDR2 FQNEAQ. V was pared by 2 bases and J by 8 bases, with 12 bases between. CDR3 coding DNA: TGTGCCAGCAGCTTACCAGATAAGTTGGGCTACACCTTC. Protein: CASSLPDKLGYTF. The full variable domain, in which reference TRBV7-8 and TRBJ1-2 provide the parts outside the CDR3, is GAGVSQSPRYKVAKRGQDVALRCDPISGHVSLFWYQQALGQGPEFLTYFQNEAQLDKSGLPSDRFFAERPEGSVSTLKIQRTQQEDSAVYLCASSLPDKLGYTFGSGTRLTVV.

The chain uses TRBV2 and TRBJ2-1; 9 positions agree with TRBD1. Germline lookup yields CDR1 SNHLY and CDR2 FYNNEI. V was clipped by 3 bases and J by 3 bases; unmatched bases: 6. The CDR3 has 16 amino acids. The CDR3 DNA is TGTGCCAGCAGTGACACCCCGGGACAGGGCTACAATGAGCAGTTCTTC. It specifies CASSDTPGQGYNEQFF.

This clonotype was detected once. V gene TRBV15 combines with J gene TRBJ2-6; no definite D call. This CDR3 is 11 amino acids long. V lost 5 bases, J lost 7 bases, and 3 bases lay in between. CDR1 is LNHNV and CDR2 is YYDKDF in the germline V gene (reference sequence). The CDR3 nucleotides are TGTGCCACCAGCGCCGCCAACGTCCTGACTTTC. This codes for CATSAANVLTF.

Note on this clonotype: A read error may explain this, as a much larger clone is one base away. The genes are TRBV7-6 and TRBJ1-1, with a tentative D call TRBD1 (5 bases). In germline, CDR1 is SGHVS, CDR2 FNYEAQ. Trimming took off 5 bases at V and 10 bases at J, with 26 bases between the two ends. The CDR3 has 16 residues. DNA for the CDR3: TGTGCCAGCAGCCCATCGCCGGGACTCCCTTGGAGTGGAGCTTTCTTT. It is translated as CASSPSPGLPWSGAFF.